Listed here are 19 T cell receptor beta chains from one sample, sequenced in a study of blood T cell repertoires in COVID-19. Profiled with immunoSEQ multiplex PCR; TCRdb holds only in-frame clones, not every one. Of 150,000 to 170,000 clones listed, approximately 81% are singletons. Sequenced sample: peripheral blood. These receptors came from an older woman with COVID-19, enrolled during active disease.

The DNA for the CDR3 is TGTGCCAGTAGTCTACTAGCGGCTGGCTTGCAGTTCTTC. Protein sequence: CASSLLAAGLQFF. The chain has TRBV19 and TRBJ2-1; 8 bases fit TRBD2. Germline CDR1 reads LNHDA; CDR2 reads SQIVND (reference sequence). V gave up 5 bases and J gave up 12 bases; unmatched junction bases: 9. The CDR3 is made up of 13 amino acids.

The chain combines TRBV9 with TRBJ2-2; tentatively, D is TRBD1 (6 bases). Germline assignment: CDR1 SGDLS and CDR2 YYNGEE. V lost 4 bases and J 0 bases, leaving 22 bases between the germline ends. This CDR3 is built from 19 residues. In nucleotides, the CDR3 is TGTGCCAGCAGCTCACCTGGGGGCCATGGGACGACGAACACCGGGGAGCTGTTTTTT. It yields the protein CASSSPGGHGTTNTGELFF.

This chain connects TRBV3-1 (or the pseudogene TRBV3-2) to TRBJ2-1; D gene uncertain. This CDR3 is 15 amino acids long. Looked up from germline, CDR1 is LGHDT and CDR2 is YNNKEL (reference sequence). Trimming shortened V by 2 bases and J by 3 bases, and 11 bases separated the two germline ends. The CDR3 sequence is CASSQKRQLYNEQFF. The CDR3 DNA is TGTGCCAGCAGCCAAAAGAGGCAACTCTACAATGAGCAGTTCTTC.

This chain joins TRBV6-5 and TRBJ1-1; D ambiguous. The CDR3 spans 14 residues. V lost 7 bases to trimming and J lost 0 bases, with 12 bases between them. The V gene's germline CDR1 is MNHEY and CDR2 SVGAGI. The CDR3 protein is CASNPPGMNTEAFF. The CDR3 nucleotides are TGTGCCAGCAATCCCCCGGGAATGAACACTGAAGCTTTCTTT.

The CDR3 loop is CASSPAGVGGELFF. The CDR3 DNA sequence: TGCGCCAGCAGCCCCGCAGGGGTAGGCGGGGAGCTGTTTTTT. V is TRBV5-1 and J is TRBJ2-2, with a weak D call TRBD1 (6 bases). The CDR3 sequence is 14 residues long. Looked up from germline, CDR1 is SGHRS and CDR2 is YFSETQ. The ends were cut back, 4 bases at V and 7 bases at J, with 14 bases in the middle. The whole variable domain, filled in from reference TRBV5-1 and TRBJ2-2, reads KAGVTQTPRYLIKTRGQQVTLSCSPISGHRSVSWYQQTPGQGLQFLFEYFSETQRNKGNFPGRFSGRQFSNSRSEMNVSTLELGDSALYLCASSPAGVGGELFFGEGSRLTVL.

The chain joins TRBV6-2 or TRBV6-3 to TRBJ1-1; D perhaps matches TRBD1 (6 bases). Germline loops: CDR1 MNHEY, CDR2 SVGEGT. V was pared by 1 base and J by 5 bases, with 14 bases between. The CDR3 runs 15 residues. CDR3 region: CASSYWPGEGTEAFF. The CDR3 nucleotides read TGTGCCAGCAGTTACTGGCCAGGGGAGGGAACTGAAGCTTTCTTT.

The J gene is TRBJ1-4, the V gene TRBV5-1; 9 nucleotides line up with TRBD1. The CDR3 runs to 13 residues. Germline CDR1 and CDR2: SGHRS and YFSETQ. V lost 4 bases and J lost 7; bases outside the gene matches: 2. The CDR3 here is CASSEQGAEKLFF. CDR3 coding DNA: TGCGCCAGCAGCGAACAGGGGGCTGAAAAACTGTTTTTT.

V usage is TRBV5-1 and J usage is TRBJ1-1; TRBD1 aligns across 7 bases. The germline gives CDR1 SGHRS, CDR2 YFSETQ. J was trimmed by 8 bases and V by 0 bases; bases with no gene match: 13. CDR3 size: 16 residues. The CDR3 protein is CASSLGTGTAIVEAFF. As DNA, the CDR3 is TGCGCCAGCAGCTTGGGAACCGGGACAGCTATTGTAGAAGCTTTCTTT.

The chain carries TRBV5-1 and TRBJ2-1; D remains unclear. There are 12 residues in the CDR3. The ends were cut back, 2 bases at V and 13 bases at J, with 13 bases in the middle. Looked up from germline, CDR1 is SGHRS and CDR2 is YFSETQ. The CDR3 nucleotides are TGCGCCAGCAGCTTAACTTTAGAGTTCCAGTTCTTC. Translated, it gives CASSLTLEFQFF.

About this clone: This specimen includes other DNA sequences encoding the same CDR3. The J gene is TRBJ1-2, the V gene TRBV29-1; 9 bases match TRBD1. Germline CDR1 and CDR2: SQVTM and ANQGSEA. V lost 6 bases, J lost 4 bases, and 3 bases stayed unmatched. This CDR3 region has 12 residues. CDR3 sequence: CSVEGQGYGYTF. DNA for the CDR3: TGCAGCGTCGAGGGACAGGGCTATGGCTACACCTTC.

The V and J genes are TRBV7-3 and TRBJ1-2; no firm D call. The CDR3 runs 14 residues. V gave up 5 bases and J gave up 2 bases, with 12 bases separating them. Germline assignment: CDR1 SGHTA and CDR2 FQGTGA. The DNA of the CDR3 is TGTGCCAGCAGCCCTTCCTCCGTCAACTATGGCTACACCTTC. It is translated as CASSPSSVNYGYTF.

The chain is built from TRBV18 and TRBJ1-3, with D uncertain. This CDR3 is 17 amino acids long. Germline V gene sequence: CDR1 KGHSH, CDR2 LQKENI. Trimming cost V 3 bases and J 0 bases, with 15 bases left between them. The CDR3 region is CASSPYIQPSSGNTIYF. The CDR3 DNA follows: TGTGCCAGCTCACCTTATATACAACCAAGCTCTGGAAACACCATATATTTT.

The chain employs TRBV7-9 and TRBJ1-2; 9 bases map to TRBD1. After removal of 11 bases from V and 5 bases from J, the junction contained 15 bases not matched to a gene. The CDR3 contains 15 residues. From germline, CDR1 is SEHNR and CDR2 FQNEAQ (reference sequence). This chain's CDR3 is CAGTTGQGMGYGYTF. CDR3 bases: TGTGCCGGAACAACCGGACAGGGGATGGGTTATGGCTACACCTTC.

V is TRBV11-3 and J is TRBJ1-1; D is unresolved. V lost 5 bases and J lost 5, with 15 bases in between. Germline-derived CDR1 and CDR2 are SGHNT and YENEEA. The CDR3 is 14 amino acids. CDR3 bases: TGTGCCAGCAGCCCTAGCGGGTATGATACTGAAGCTTTCTTT. This codes for CASSPSGYDTEAFF.

The CDR3 DNA reads as TGTGCCAGCAGCTTACGGTCTAGCACTGAAGCTTTCTTT. Amino acids: CASSLRSSTEAFF. The chain combines TRBV11-3 with TRBJ1-1, with D hard to call. The ends were cut back, 2 bases at V and 4 bases at J, with 8 bases in the middle. The CDR3 has 13 residues. Looked up from germline, CDR1 is SGHNT and CDR2 is YENEEA.

The chain is built from TRBV27 and TRBJ1-2; D is perhaps TRBD1 (5 bases). Per germline, CDR1 MNHEY and CDR2 SMNVEV (reference sequence). V lost 0 bases and J lost 6, with 5 bases in between. The CDR3 loop spans 12 amino acids. CDR3 coding DNA: TGTGCCAGCAGTTTATCAGGGGATGGCTACACCTTC. It codes for CASSLSGDGYTF.

The rearrangement uses TRBV11-2 and TRBJ1-1; D is perhaps TRBD1 (6 bases). The CDR3 covers 14 residues. The V end was cut by 4 bases, the J end by 2 bases, with 11 bases between. Looked up from germline, CDR1 is SGHAT and CDR2 is FQNNGV. CDR3 sequence (DNA): TGTGCCAGCAGCTCCCGGACAGTTAACACTGAAGCTTTCTTT. It codes for CASSSRTVNTEAFF.

The rearrangement joins TRBV7-6 to TRBJ2-6; no firm D call. Germline V gene data show CDR1 as SGHVS and CDR2 as FNYEAQ. CDR3 size: 16 residues. Deletions cut 5 bases from V and 0 bases from J, with 11 bases between. CDR3 loop: CASSPQYSSGANVLTF. In DNA, the CDR3 is TGTGCCAGCAGCCCCCAGTACAGCTCTGGGGCCAACGTCCTGACTTTC.

The V call is TRBV15, the J call TRBJ2-7, with D perhaps TRBD1 (5 bases). The V end was cut by 9 bases, the J end by 4 bases, with 13 bases between. Per the germline V gene, CDR1 is LNHNV and CDR2 is YYDKDF (reference sequence). The length of the CDR3 is 12 residues. The CDR3 reads CATRSSGYEQYV. The CDR3 nucleotides are TGTGCCACTCGCTCTTCAGGGTACGAGCAGTACGTC.